This T cell receptor beta chain was identified during a study of T cell changes during pregnancy in multiple sclerosis. Per germline, CDR1 SEHNR and CDR2 FQNEAQ (reference sequence). V gave up 5 bases and J gave up 7 bases; unmatched junction bases: 0. This CDR3 has 14 amino acids. Measured with immunoSEQ multiplex PCR; TCRdb has only the in-frame clones, and not every one. Found here are 40,000 to 55,000 clones, 90% to 95% of them singletons; the top ten hold approximately 4.3%. The chain couples TRBV7-9 to TRBJ2-1; TRBD2 aligns across 15 bases. The clonotype originates from a female donor with multiple sclerosis, enrolled in a pregnancy study. The input for sequencing was CD8+ T cells from peripheral blood mononuclear cells, taken in the first trimester of pregnancy. For the CDR3, the DNA is TGTGCCAGCAGCGGGACTAGCGGGAGGAATGAGCAGTTCTTC. It specifies CASSGTSGRNEQFF.